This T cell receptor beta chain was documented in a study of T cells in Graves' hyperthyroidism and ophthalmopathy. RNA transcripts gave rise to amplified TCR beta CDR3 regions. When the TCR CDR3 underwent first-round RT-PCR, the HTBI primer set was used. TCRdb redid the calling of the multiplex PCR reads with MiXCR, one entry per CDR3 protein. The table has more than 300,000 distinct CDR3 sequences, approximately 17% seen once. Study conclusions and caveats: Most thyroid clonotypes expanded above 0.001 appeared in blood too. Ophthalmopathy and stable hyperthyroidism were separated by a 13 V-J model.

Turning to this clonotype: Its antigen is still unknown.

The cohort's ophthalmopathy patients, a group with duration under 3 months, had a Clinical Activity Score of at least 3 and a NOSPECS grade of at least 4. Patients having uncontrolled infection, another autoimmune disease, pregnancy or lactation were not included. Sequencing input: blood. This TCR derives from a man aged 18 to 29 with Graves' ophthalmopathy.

The CDR3 DNA reads TGCAGTGCTAGACAGGCGGGGGCCGGAACAGATACGCAGTATTTT. Translation: CSARQAGAGTDTQYF. The chain carries TRBV20-1 and TRBJ2-3; possibly TRBD2 for D (7 bases). The V gene lost 2 bases and the J gene lost 3 bases, with 15 bases spanning the gap. Germline CDR1 is DFQATT and CDR2 is SNEGSKA (reference sequence). CDR3 length: 15 amino acids.